Presented here are 8 T cell receptor beta chains from one specimen sequenced in a study of blood T cell repertoires in COVID-19 (TCRdb year 2020). Preparation of the library involved the immunoSEQ multiplex PCR assay. TCRdb holds this immuneACCESS table with in-frame rearrangements only. Some clones are missing; in checked studies, unresolved V genes explain under half, and the rest has no known cause. Counted in this sample were 150,000 to 200,000 clones; roughly four fifths of them appeared once. The biggest ten clones account for around 6.3% of the sample. The material sequenced was peripheral blood. Source of these receptors: a woman aged 40 to 50 with acute or convalescent COVID-19.

The V call is TRBV4-1, the J call TRBJ1-4, with TRBD1 matching over 8 bases. J was trimmed by 7 bases and V by 5 bases; bases with no gene match: 12. This CDR3 spans 16 amino acids. Per the germline V gene, CDR1 is MGHRA and CDR2 is YSYEKL. The CDR3 DNA follows: TGCGCCAGCAGCTACAGGGGGATTGGGCTAGGTGAAAAACTGTTTTTT. Encoded protein: CASSYRGIGLGEKLFF.

This clone has a count of ten or more. The chain has TRBV7-9 and TRBJ1-6, with TRBD1 as a possible D gene (6 bases). This CDR3 comprises 14 residues. Germline-derived CDR1 and CDR2 are SEHNR and FQNEAQ (reference sequence). The V gene lost 7 bases and the J gene lost 10 bases, with 17 bases spanning the gap. The CDR3 region has the DNA TGTGCCAGCAACATGGACAGCGTATGGTCACCCCTCCACTTT. Protein product: CASNMDSVWSPLHF. The whole variable domain, remainder taken from reference TRBV7-9 and TRBJ1-6, is DTGVSQNPRHKITKRGQNVTFRCDPISEHNRLYWYRQTLGQGPEFLTYFQNEAQLEKSRLLSDRFSAERPKGSFSTLEIQRTEQGDSAMYLCASNMDSVWSPLHFGNGTRLTVT.

The chain has TRBV7-2 and TRBJ1-5, with a possible D match to TRBD1 (5 bases). CDR1 is SGHTA and CDR2 is FQGNSA in the germline V gene. V shed 5 bases and J shed 4 bases, with 15 bases lying between them. The CDR3 covers 15 residues. The chain's CDR3 is CASSVGSGGNQPQHF. The DNA of the CDR3 is TGTGCCAGCAGCGTTGGTAGCGGGGGTAATCAGCCCCAGCATTTT.

The chain couples TRBV7-2 to TRBJ2-5; 10 bases line up with TRBD2. The CDR3 length is 14 residues. Losses at the gene ends were 8 bases for V and 3 bases for J; bases not matched to a gene: 6. Germline V gene lookup returns CDR1 SGHTA and CDR2 FQGNSA. CDR3 sequence (DNA): TGTGCCAGCGGAGTAGGACTAGCGGAAGAGACCCAGTACTTC. This translates into CASGVGLAEETQYF.

This clone came up a few times. The V and J genes are TRBV7-9 and TRBJ2-2; TRBD2 agrees at 8 bases. CDR3 length equals 17 residues. J lost 5 bases, V lost 7 bases, and 15 bases had no gene match. Per germline, CDR1 SEHNR and CDR2 FQNEAQ (reference sequence). CDR3 amino acids: CASTPLPPSGLTGELFF. CDR3 sequence (DNA): TGTGCCAGCACCCCCCTACCCCCTAGCGGGTTGACCGGGGAGCTGTTTTTT.

V usage is TRBV18 and J usage is TRBJ2-5, with D perhaps TRBD1 (6 bases). This CDR3 has 15 amino acids. Between the trimmed V and J ends, which lost 3 bases and 2 bases, there was a span of 13 bases. CDR1 KGHSH and CDR2 LQKENI come from the germline V gene. Here the CDR3 reads CASSPLSGHQETQYF. CDR3 DNA sequence: TGTGCCAGCTCACCGCTATCGGGACATCAAGAGACCCAGTACTTC.

This chain joins TRBV5-8 and TRBJ2-3; 12 nucleotides line up with TRBD2. The junction had 3 bases not matched to a gene; V was cut back by 0 bases and J by 4 bases. The CDR3 covers 16 residues. The germline gives CDR1 SGHTS, CDR2 YDEGEE. CDR3: CASSLGLAGDADTQYF. The DNA for the CDR3 is TGTGCCAGCAGCTTGGGACTAGCGGGGGATGCAGATACGCAGTATTTT.

The V call is TRBV28, the J call TRBJ2-7; the D gene is possibly TRBD2 (5 bases). V lost 10 bases and J lost 0, with 13 bases in between. The CDR3 runs 13 residues. Germline V gene data show CDR1 as MDHEN and CDR2 as SYDVKM. In nucleotides, the CDR3 is TGTGCCACCCTGGACTTAAGCTCCTACGAGCAGTACTTC. It specifies CATLDLSSYEQYF. Drawing the rest from reference TRBV28 and TRBJ2-7, the complete variable domain is DVKVTQSSRYLVKRTGEKVFLECVQDMDHENMFWYRQDPGLGLRLIYFSYDVKMKEKGDIPEGYSVSREKKERFSLILESASTNQTSMYLCATLDLSSYEQYFGPGTRLTVT.